A selection of T cell receptor beta chains follows, all from one sample in a study of T cells in localized non-small cell lung cancer. Sequenced by immunoSEQ multiplex PCR; TCRdb stores in-frame clones only, minus some. Of more than 20,000 clones listed, around 82% are singletons. Here the sequenced sample was PBMCs, taken before any cancer treatment. Receptors originate from a man aged 35 to 69 with stage II lung adenocarcinoma. Both conserved end residues are trimmed from each CDR3. The D gene is left open where the match is weak.

V	J	D	CDR3
TRBV28	TRBJ1-5	NA	ASRVNSNQPQH
TRBV27	TRBJ1-1	NA	ASSLGPTTEAF
TRBV7-2	TRBJ1-5	TRBD1	ASSLVNSLDSRGTQH
TRBV25-1	TRBJ2-5	NA	ASSEVGAGKTQY
TRBV6-5	TRBJ2-7	NA	ASSPPVRNEQY
TRBV7-6	TRBJ2-7	TRBD1	ASSLGQGPSYEQY
TRBV5-4	TRBJ1-1	NA	ASTEDSMNTEAF
TRBV27	TRBJ2-2	NA	ASRFGPNTGELF
TRBV27	TRBJ2-3	NA	ASSLTRGSLTDTQY
TRBV23-1	TRBJ2-7	TRBD1	ASRSQGAGSYEQY
TRBV9	TRBJ2-2	TRBD2	ASSVADSGGRNTGELF
TRBV11-1	TRBJ1-1	NA	ASSLVRGLNTEAF
TRBV5-1	TRBJ2-7	NA	ASSLAGRESQGWEQY
TRBV29-1	TRBJ2-3	TRBD1	SVRQGSTDTQY
TRBV7-2	TRBJ2-1	TRBD2	ASSNTGTSYNEQF
TRBV12-5	TRBJ2-1	TRBD1	ASGQIRDRHYNEQF
TRBV19	TRBJ1-1	NA	ASRKLQGTMNTEAF
TRBV7-8	TRBJ1-1	NA	ASSLDALNTEAF
TRBV9	TRBJ1-2	TRBD1	ASSVDRDRGFNNYGYT
TRBV7-2	TRBJ2-1	TRBD2	ASSLVSLAGNNEQF
TRBV19	TRBJ1-1	NA	ASSTTVNTEAF
TRBV5-1	TRBJ2-1	TRBD2	ASSPSKGLAGGGEQF
TRBV6-1	TRBJ1-2	TRBD1	ASIPGQGIGYT
TRBV6-8	TRBJ1-5	NA	ASSYEGLGNQPQH
TRBV30	TRBJ1-2	NA	AWSAQGHGGYGYT
TRBV19	TRBJ2-5	NA	ASSMTDEETQY
TRBV7-9	TRBJ2-2	NA	ASSPRTGELF
TRBV2	TRBJ2-4	TRBD1	ASSGGDRVSD
TRBV7-9	TRBJ1-2	NA	ASSFLRDTYT
TRBV7-2	TRBJ1-1	TRBD1	ASSPLGTGTMNTEAF
TRBV19	TRBJ1-1	NA	ASSWQGRTEAF
TRBV7-2	TRBJ1-5	TRBD1	ASSSGQGDQPQH
TRBV19	TRBJ2-2	TRBD2	ASSTAGVHTGELF
TRBV9	TRBJ2-3	NA	ASSVGSERGTDTQY
TRBV5-6	TRBJ1-1	NA	ASGRGDGVAF
TRBV5-6	TRBJ2-3	NA	ASSPSPRGDTQY
TRBV11-3	TRBJ1-4	NA	ASSSNNEKLF
TRBV18	TRBJ1-4	NA	ASSPSQGSYEKLF
TRBV5-1	TRBJ2-1	NA	ASRWTGSGGQF
TRBV28	TRBJ2-7	TRBD2	ASSPRQGAGGLYEQY
TRBV30	TRBJ1-2	TRBD1	AWSETGYGYT
TRBV6-5	TRBJ1-6	TRBD1	ASSYRDRGNSPLH
TRBV7-6	TRBJ2-5	NA	ASSLGGQETQY
TRBV19	TRBJ2-7	NA	ASSAFSGTSYEQY
TRBV18	TRBJ1-2	NA	ASSPPAGYGYT
TRBV10-3	TRBJ2-1	TRBD2	AIGLAGVNEQF
TRBV5-1	TRBJ2-1	TRBD2	ASSLAGGWREQF
TRBV25-1	TRBJ1-2	NA	ASSEGSQAESGYT
TRBV2	TRBJ1-2	NA	ASSEGPNYGYT
TRBV7-9	TRBJ2-7	NA	ASSPGTYKQY
TRBV13	TRBJ1-2	TRBD1	ASSLLGQGSSYGYT